Here is one T cell receptor beta chain with its context. The sample belongs to a study of shared clonotypes between healthy human individuals. Germline CDR1 and CDR2: MGHRA and YSYEKL. The CDR3 contains 17 residues. The ends were cut back, 4 bases at V and 9 bases at J, with 25 bases in the middle. Data came from immunoSEQ multiplex PCR; TCRdb stores just in-frame clones and leaves some out. The table records 2,500,000 or so clones, 93% of them present only once. The sample taken for sequencing was naive CD4+ T cells from PBMCs. This sample's subset: CD45RA+ positively selected. The TCR was taken from a man younger than 35 in good health. Some clones in this sample may be carry-over from other donors' samples. The V gene is TRBV4-1, the J gene TRBJ2-1, with D possibly TRBD2 on 6 matching bases. Here the CDR3 DNA reads TGCGCCAGCAGCCGACCTCCTCGGGAGCCTTCCATGGGTGAGCAGTTCTTC. Protein sequence: CASSRPPREPSMGEQFF.